These T cell receptor beta chains were read from a single sample in a study of blood T cell repertoires in COVID-19. TCRdb's table, derived via immunoSEQ multiplex PCR, lists solely in-frame clones and lacks some. Counted here are about 200,000 clones, 80% occurring once; the ten biggest clones make up 6.9%. Sequenced sample: peripheral blood. Source of these receptors: a man between 60 and 70 years old with acute or convalescent COVID-19. CDR3s include the opening cysteine and the closing phenylalanine or tryptophan. A D gene is named only where the DNA matches it firmly. Clone size appears in some rows only: once, few, many, or a class for an expanded clone.

len	v_gene	abundance	j_gene	d_gene	CDR3nt	CDR3aa
14	TRBV6-2/TRBV6-3	many	TRBJ2-3	TRBD2	TGTGCCAGCAGTTACGGGAGGGCCACAGATACGCAGTATTTT	CASSYGRATDTQYF
19	TRBV9	NA	TRBJ2-1	TRBD2	TGTGCCAGCAGCGTTTCCCTCAAAACATCTAGCGGGAAGGTCAATGAGCAGTTCTTC	CASSVSLKTSSGKVNEQFF
13	TRBV30	few	TRBJ1-1	TRBD1	TGTGCCTGGTCTAGAACAGGGGACACTGAAGCTTTCTTT	CAWSRTGDTEAFF
13	TRBV18	NA	TRBJ1-2	NA	TGTGCCAGCTCACCACCGAACAGCTATGGCTACACCTTC	CASSPPNSYGYTF
15	TRBV9	NA	TRBJ2-5	TRBD2	TGTGCCAGCAGCGTGGCTAGCGGGAGGGCCGAGACCCAGTACTTC	CASSVASGRAETQYF
14	TRBV9	NA	TRBJ2-1	NA	TGTGCCAGCAGCGTAACGACGGAGGGCAATGAGCAGTTCTTC	CASSVTTEGNEQFF
14	TRBV7-2	NA	TRBJ2-3	TRBD2	TGTGCCACCGGGACTATAGGGGCCACAGATACGCAGTATTTT	CATGTIGATDTQYF
17	TRBV10-1	once	TRBJ2-6	TRBD2	TGCGCCAGCAGTCCCGGGGGGGTAACCTCTGGGGCCAACGTCCTGACTTTC	CASSPGGVTSGANVLTF
18	TRBV24-1	NA	TRBJ1-1	NA	TGTGCCACCAGTGACCCGCGCGAGACAGTGATCATGAACACTGAAGCTTTCTTT	CATSDPRETVIMNTEAFF
13	TRBV30	NA	TRBJ1-4	NA	TGTGCCTGGAGTGTACTGAATAATGAAAAACTGTTTTTT	CAWSVLNNEKLFF
15	TRBV18	NA	TRBJ1-6	TRBD1	TGTGCCAGCTCACCATCAGTACAGGGGAATTCACCCCTCCACTTT	CASSPSVQGNSPLHF
13	TRBV28	NA	TRBJ1-2	NA	TGTGCCAGCAGTCTTACAGGGAACTATGGCTACACCTTC	CASSLTGNYGYTF
16	TRBV30	NA	TRBJ1-3	TRBD1	TGTGCCTGGAGCCGAGTGACAGGGGGAAGTGGAAACACCATATATTTT	CAWSRVTGGSGNTIYF
17	TRBV18	once	TRBJ1-1	NA	TGTGCCAGCTCACCTCTTGTACTGCTCAGGATGAACACTGAAGCTTTCTTT	CASSPLVLLRMNTEAFF
13	TRBV6-5	NA	TRBJ2-5	TRBD2	TGTGCCAGCACCGGGGCGGGAGTGGAGACCCAGTACTTC	CASTGAGVETQYF
17	TRBV18	NA	TRBJ1-1	TRBD1	TGTGCCAGCTCGGCGCTTGGGACAGGGGGCGTGGGCACTGAAGCTTTCTTT	CASSALGTGGVGTEAFF
14	TRBV6-5	NA	TRBJ1-2	NA	TGTGCCAGCAGGCCCCGACAGGAGAACTATGGCTACACCTTC	CASRPRQENYGYTF
14	TRBV12-5	NA	TRBJ2-7	NA	TGTGCTAGTGCCCATAGGGACACCTTCTACGAGCAGTACTTC	CASAHRDTFYEQYF
14	TRBV7-2	NA	TRBJ2-3	NA	TGTGCCAGCAGCTTAGTCACTGCAGACAGCCTGCAGTATTTT	CASSLVTADSLQYF
15	TRBV19	few	TRBJ2-3	TRBD2	TGTGCCAGTATGGGTCTAGCGGCCAGAGAAGATACGCAGTATTTT	CASMGLAAREDTQYF
15	TRBV15	NA	TRBJ2-3	NA	TGTGCCACCTATGATGGCGGGAATGGCACAGATACGCAGTATTTT	CATYDGGNGTDTQYF
12	TRBV3-1/TRBV3-2	few	TRBJ2-7	NA	TGTGCCAGCAGCCCTGGCACCACCGAGCAGTACTTC	CASSPGTTEQYF
13	TRBV25-1	NA	TRBJ1-2	TRBD1	TGTGCCAGCAGGAGACAGGGCTTGGAGGGCTACACCTTC	CASRRQGLEGYTF
18	TRBV2	NA	TRBJ2-3	TRBD2	TGTGCCAGCAGTAGGACTAGCGTGGCCACCCACCGCACAGATACGCAGTATTTT	CASSRTSVATHRTDTQYF
14	TRBV5-1	NA	TRBJ2-5	TRBD2	TGCGCCAGCAGCTTCAGCGGGGTAAAAGAGACCCAGTACTTC	CASSFSGVKETQYF
19	TRBV14	NA	TRBJ2-1	TRBD2	TGTGCCAGCAGCCAATACGGACTAGCGGGGGGCAGCTCCTACAATGAGCAGTTCTTC	CASSQYGLAGGSSYNEQFF
13	TRBV6-5	NA	TRBJ2-2	NA	TGTGCCAGCAGGCAACAGGGATCCGGGGAGCTGTTTTTT	CASRQQGSGELFF
12	TRBV7-9	many	TRBJ2-7	NA	TGTGCCAGCAGTCCAAGGAGGGACGAGCAGTACTTC	CASSPRRDEQYF
17	TRBV12-5	NA	TRBJ1-1	NA	TGTGCTAGTGGTTCGAGGGGGGGGCTAGGAATGAACACTGAAGCTTTCTTT	CASGSRGGLGMNTEAFF
14	TRBV2	NA	TRBJ2-7	NA	TGTGCCAGCAATTTCGGGACTCATCGCTACGAGCAGTACTTC	CASNFGTHRYEQYF
13	TRBV19	few	TRBJ1-5	NA	TGTGCCAGTACCCGGACAGGCAATCAGCCCCAGCATTTT	CASTRTGNQPQHF
16	TRBV4-3	NA	TRBJ1-5	TRBD1	TGCGCCAGCAGCCACGTTAAGAACCTCGGACAGGCTGAACAGCATTTT	CASSHVKNLGQAEQHF
15	TRBV19	NA	TRBJ2-7	TRBD1	TGTGCCAGTAGTATGAGGGACAGGGGATTCGACGAGCAGTACTTC	CASSMRDRGFDEQYF
15	TRBV16	NA	TRBJ1-4	NA	TGTGCCAGCAGCCACGTCGGGCAGGGGAATGAAAAACTGTTTTTT	CASSHVGQGNEKLFF
15	TRBV18	NA	TRBJ1-4	TRBD1	TGTGCCAGCTCACCACCTAACAGGGGAAATGAAAAACTGTTTTTT	CASSPPNRGNEKLFF